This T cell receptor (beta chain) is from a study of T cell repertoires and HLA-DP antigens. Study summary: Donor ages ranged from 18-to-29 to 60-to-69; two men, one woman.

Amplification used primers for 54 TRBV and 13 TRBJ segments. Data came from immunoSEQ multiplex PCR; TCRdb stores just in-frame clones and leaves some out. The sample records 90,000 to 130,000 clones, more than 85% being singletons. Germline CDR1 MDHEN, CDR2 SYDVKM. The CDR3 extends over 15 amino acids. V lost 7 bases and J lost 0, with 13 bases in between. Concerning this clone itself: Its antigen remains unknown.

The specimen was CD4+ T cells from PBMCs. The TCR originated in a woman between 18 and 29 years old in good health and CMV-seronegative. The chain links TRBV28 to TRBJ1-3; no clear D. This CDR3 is CASTGLLRSGNTIYF. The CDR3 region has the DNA TGTGCCAGCACGGGGTTGCTCCGCTCTGGAAACACCATATATTTT.